The 9 T cell receptor beta chains below all came from one sample that was sequenced in a study of blood T cells in healthy people across ages (dated by TCRdb to the mid-2010s). Libraries came from 5' RACE. Instrument used: Illumina HiSeq 2500. A second roughly 6 to 12 cycle PCR used a sample-barcoded 5' primer and a J-beta primer mix. Starting from the raw public reads, TCRdb applied fastp trimming at Q25, assembled clones with MiXCR and retained in-frame beta chains. Merged by CDR3 protein, the rows form single entries marked with the most common genes and DNA. Counted in this sample were roughly 1,300,000 distinct CDR3 sequences; roughly 60% of them appeared once. 6.5% to 8.5% of the sample rests with the top ten. The sample comprised blood. These receptors were collected from a man aged 18 to 30 in good health.

V usage is TRBV20-1 and J usage is TRBJ1-5, with D maybe TRBD1 (6 bases). Between the trimmed V and J ends, which lost 3 bases and 6 bases, there was a span of 15 bases. CDR1 and CDR2 from the germline V gene are DFQATT and SNEGSKA (reference sequence). This CDR3 is 14 amino acids long. Written as DNA, the CDR3 is TGCAGTGCTAGGGAAAGAGGGGGGCTTCAGCCCCAGCATTTT. Translation: CSARERGGLQPQHF.

The chain carries TRBV24-1 and TRBJ2-7; tentatively, D is TRBD1 or TRBD2 (5 bases each). Germline V gene lookup returns CDR1 KGHDR and CDR2 SFDVKD. Trimming stripped 8 bases from V and 5 bases from J, with 33 bases between. CDR3 length equals 19 residues. The CDR3 DNA follows: TGTGCCACCACGCGCCATGTAAAAGAGGGGAGAGATTTTTTGAACGAGCAGTACTTC. As protein: CATTRHVKEGRDFLNEQYF.

The chain is built from TRBV20-1 and TRBJ1-1; TRBD1 matches at 7 bases. The CDR3 loop spans 14 amino acids. CDR1 and CDR2 (germline): DFQATT, SNEGSKA (reference sequence). Trimming at V came to 3 bases and at J to 4 bases, leaving 8 bases not matched to a gene. The CDR3 region has the DNA TGCAGTGCTAGCATTCCAGGGGGGGCCACTGAAGCTTTCTTT. This translates into CSASIPGGATEAFF.

This clonotype was found many times. This sequence joins TRBV20-1 and TRBJ2-7; 9 nucleotides match TRBD1. The CDR3 covers 14 residues. Germline V gene data show CDR1 as DFQATT and CDR2 as SNEGSKA (reference sequence). With 6 bases clipped from V and 5 bases from J, the junction kept 11 bases outside the gene matches. In DNA form, the CDR3 reads TGCAGTGCCCCTAGGGACAGGGCCCCCCACGAGCAGTACTTC. Amino acid sequence: CSAPRDRAPHEQYF.

This chain uses TRBV7-2 with TRBJ2-7, with D tentatively TRBD2 (6 bases). There are 14 residues in the CDR3. V lost 1 base and J 6 bases, leaving 13 bases between the germline ends. Germline V gene data show CDR1 as SGHTA and CDR2 as FQGNSA. The CDR3 bases are TGTGCCAGCAGCTTAGTGGGGGGTCTCGGCGAGCAGTACTTC. Translated: CASSLVGGLGEQYF.

In DNA, the CDR3 is TGTGCCAGCAGCCAGCCGGTCAGCGACCCTGATACGCAGTATTTT. Protein: CASSQPVSDPDTQYF. This chain joins TRBV4-2 and TRBJ2-3; D not resolved. The CDR3 contains 15 residues. Germline V gene sequence: CDR1 LGHNA, CDR2 YNFKEQ. V was shortened by 3 bases and J by 6 bases, with 16 bases between the two germline ends.

A word on this clonotype: The junction and the germline gene differ at one end; a read error may be behind it. The genes are TRBV7-2 and TRBJ1-5; TRBD1 might be the D (6 bases). Germline V gene sequence: CDR1 SGHTA, CDR2 FQGNSA. CDR3 length: 16 amino acids. The CDR3 loop reads CVSSASGVVGNPPQHF. The CDR3 DNA follows: TGTGTCAGCAGCGCCTCAGGGGTAGTGGGTAATCCGCCCCAGCATTTT.

CDR3 nucleotides: TGTGCCAGCAGCGAAAACGTCTACAATGAGCAGTTCTTC. Amino acids: CASSENVYNEQFF. The chain combines TRBV7-7 with TRBJ2-1; D remains unclear. This CDR3 spans 13 amino acids. Germline CDR1 is SSHAT and CDR2 is FNYEAQ (reference sequence). Trimming stripped 5 bases from V and 3 bases from J, with 8 bases between.

The CDR3 DNA reads TGTGCCAGCAGCTTAACTCGAGGGGGCACGAACACTGAAGCTTTCTTT. Translated: CASSLTRGGTNTEAFF. The chain couples TRBV7-9 to TRBJ1-1; 7 bases align to TRBD1. This CDR3 contains 16 residues. In germline, CDR1 is SEHNR, CDR2 FQNEAQ (reference sequence). With 2 bases clipped from V and 1 base from J, the junction kept 7 bases outside the gene matches.